These 19 T cell receptor beta chains were all obtained from the same sample, sequenced in a study of CD8 T cells in Susac syndrome. RNA amounts of about 0.5 to 1 ug underwent reverse transcription with random hexamers. TCRdb processed the immunoSEQ multiplex PCR reads anew with MiXCR; each CDR3 protein has one entry. The profile shows some 190,000 distinct CDR3 sequences, about 95% of them singletons. Input material: CD4+ T cells from PBMCs. Receptor source: a human donor in good health.

This chain uses TRBV25-1 with TRBJ2-3; TRBD2 matches at 13 bases. Germline V lookup: CDR1 MGHDK, CDR2 SYGVNS. With 7 bases clipped from V and 5 bases from J, the junction kept 12 bases outside the gene matches. CDR3 length: 17 residues. The CDR3 is CASTEGRTSGGQDTQYF. CDR3 sequence (DNA): TGTGCCAGCACCGAGGGTCGGACTAGCGGGGGCCAAGATACGCAGTATTTT.

The rearrangement links TRBV13 to TRBJ2-5; D is undetermined. Between the trimmed V and J ends, which lost 5 bases and 2 bases, there was a span of 3 bases. Germline V gives CDR1 PRHDT, CDR2 FYEKMQ (reference sequence). CDR3 length: 11 amino acids. The CDR3 region has the DNA TGTGCCAGCAGCCAACAAGAGACCCAGTACTTC. This gives the protein CASSQQETQYF.

The chain joins TRBV5-1 to TRBJ1-1; D unresolved. Trimming removed 0 bases at V and 2 bases at J, with 11 bases between. This CDR3 region has 15 residues. Germline V gene data show CDR1 as SGHRS and CDR2 as YFSETQ. The CDR3 DNA is TGCGCCAGCAGCTTGGAAGTTGCGGGAAACACTGAAGCTTTCTTT. This sequence encodes CASSLEVAGNTEAFF.

The chain is built from TRBV28 and TRBJ1-2, with D tentatively TRBD1 (5 bases). Germline-derived CDR1 and CDR2 are MDHEN and SYDVKM. V lost 5 bases and J 7 bases, leaving 14 bases between the germline ends. The CDR3 is 13 residues long. CDR3 residues: CASSPQGGGGYTF. The CDR3 nucleotides are TGTGCCAGCAGTCCCCAGGGAGGAGGTGGCTACACCTTC.

The CDR3 sequence is CASSQERLQYEQYF. CDR3 DNA sequence: TGCGCCAGCAGCCAAGAAAGGTTACAGTACGAGCAGTACTTC. The chain carries TRBV4-1 and TRBJ2-7; D gene unclear. CDR1 and CDR2 from the germline V gene are MGHRA and YSYEKL. Trimming cost V 0 bases and J 4 bases, with 10 bases left between them. The CDR3 is made up of 14 amino acids.

The chain uses TRBV6-1 and TRBJ1-5; D is uncertain. The CDR3 loop spans 13 amino acids. The V end was cut by 11 bases, the J end by 4 bases, with 15 bases between. CDR1 is MNHNS and CDR2 is SASEGT in the germline V gene. The CDR3 loop reads CAARRSLNQPQHF. CDR3 coding DNA: TGTGCCGCCAGGAGGAGTCTTAATCAGCCCCAGCATTTT.

The CDR3 region is CASSLPRLALFF. In DNA form, the CDR3 reads TGTGCCAGCAGTTTACCCCGGCTAGCTCTGTTCTTC. This chain joins TRBV12-3 or TRBV12-4 and TRBJ2-1; D possibly corresponds to TRBD2 (5 bases). V was pared by 2 bases and J by 15 bases, with 14 bases between. The CDR3 consists of 12 residues.

The V and J genes are TRBV20-1 and TRBJ2-7; TRBD1 agrees at 9 bases. After removal of 6 bases from V and 1 base from J, the junction contained 7 bases not matched to a gene. The V gene's germline CDR1 is DFQATT and CDR2 SNEGSKA (reference sequence). The CDR3 totals 14 residues. In nucleotides, the CDR3 is TGCAGTGCAGGGACAGGGTCCCTTTCCTACGAGCAGTACTTC. This gives the protein CSAGTGSLSYEQYF.

The chain joins TRBV15 to TRBJ2-3; D not resolved. Per germline, CDR1 LNHNV and CDR2 YYDKDF (reference sequence). Trimming left V 4 bases short and J 9 bases short, with 11 bases between. The length of the CDR3 is 12 residues. The CDR3 DNA reads as TGTGCCACCAGCACCGGAACAACCACGCAGTATTTT. As protein: CATSTGTTTQYF.

The V gene is TRBV11-2, the J gene TRBJ2-3; 12 bases map to TRBD2. With 3 bases clipped from V and 4 bases from J, the junction kept 2 bases outside the gene matches. There are 15 residues in the CDR3. Germline-derived CDR1 and CDR2 are SGHAT and FQNNGV. As DNA, the CDR3 is TGTGCCAGCAGCTTGGCTAGCGGGGGGGCAGATACGCAGTATTTT. Its translation: CASSLASGGADTQYF.

The CDR3 DNA is TGCAGTGCTAACATACAGGGGCTACCGTACGTC. Residues: CSANIQGLPYV. The chain couples TRBV20-1 to TRBJ2-7; the match to TRBD1 covers 7 bases. Germline CDR1 DFQATT, CDR2 SNEGSKA (reference sequence). There are 11 residues in the CDR3. Germline trimming cut 4 bases from V and 12 bases from J; bases unmatched to any gene: 9.

The chain links TRBV6-5 to TRBJ1-1, with D hard to call. Germline V gene sequence: CDR1 MNHEY, CDR2 SVGAGI. The CDR3 is made up of 11 amino acids. With 8 bases removed from V and 3 bases from J, the gap between germline ends came to 7 bases. CDR3 nucleotide sequence: TGTGCCAGCTGGAGGGACACTGAAGCTTTCTTT. Translation: CASWRDTEAFF.

CDR3 DNA: TGTGCCAGCAGTTTGCTTTTGCGGGATAATTCACCCCTCCACTTT. This gives the protein CASSLLLRDNSPLHF. The gene calls are TRBV27 and TRBJ1-6; D is ambiguous. The germline V gene has CDR1 MNHEY and CDR2 SMNVEV (reference sequence). V was trimmed by 3 bases and J by 5 bases, leaving 11 bases between them. There are 15 residues in the CDR3.

The J gene is TRBJ2-7, the V gene TRBV12-3 or TRBV12-4; 11 bases map to TRBD2. The CDR3 length is 14 residues. V was clipped by 5 bases and J by 3 bases; unmatched bases: 3. The CDR3 is CASSPGLAGYEQYV. Here the CDR3 DNA reads TGTGCCAGCAGTCCCGGACTAGCGGGCTACGAGCAGTACGTC.

The chain uses TRBV20-1 and TRBJ1-2, with 8 bases identical to TRBD1. Germline-derived CDR1 and CDR2 are DFQATT and SNEGSKA (reference sequence). V gave up 6 bases and J gave up 6 bases; unmatched junction bases: 9. The CDR3 is 13 amino acids. This CDR3 reads CSAELGQEHGYTF. For the CDR3, the DNA is TGCAGTGCAGAACTGGGACAGGAGCATGGCTACACCTTC.

The chain recombines TRBV11-2 with TRBJ1-2; D not certain. Trimming took 0 bases from V and 4 from J, leaving 9 bases between them. The CDR3 totals 14 residues. The germline V gene has CDR1 SGHAT and CDR2 FQNNGV. The CDR3, as DNA: TGTGCCAGCAGCTTAGAGCGGACCCGCTATGGCTACACCTTC. Residues: CASSLERTRYGYTF.

There are a few counts of this clonotype. Here the CDR3 reads CASSPDRDQPQHF. CDR3 nucleotides: TGTGCCAGCAGTCCCGACAGGGATCAGCCCCAGCATTTT. The genes are TRBV6-4 and TRBJ1-5; 7 nucleotides line up with TRBD1. V shed 5 bases, J shed 5 bases, and the junction held 3 bases outside the gene matches. Per the germline V gene, CDR1 is MRHNA and CDR2 is SNTAGT. The CDR3 runs to 13 residues.

This chain joins TRBV12-3 or TRBV12-4 and TRBJ2-3; D remains unclear. Trimming stripped 8 bases from V and 4 bases from J, with 7 bases between. The CDR3 runs 11 residues. The CDR3 DNA is TGTGCCAGCGTTCGGGCAGATACGCAGTATTTT. This translates into CASVRADTQYF.

The genes are TRBV6-6 and TRBJ2-7; D gene ambiguous. Germline V CDR1 and CDR2: MNHNY, SVGAGI (reference sequence). V was trimmed by 6 bases and J by 5 bases, leaving 17 bases between them. The CDR3 spans 14 residues. CDR3 region: CASSTVALGHEQYV. In nucleotides, the CDR3 is TGTGCCAGCAGCACGGTGGCGCTGGGCCACGAGCAGTACGTC.